This paragraph covers one T cell receptor (beta chain) sequence. Original data processing: Amplified reference gene primers provided the basis for estimating nucleated cell counts. The repertoire was sequenced with immunoSEQ multiplex PCR; TCRdb's copy has only in-frame clones and lacks some. That table is the source of V, J and clone size, and D and trimming were worked out from the DNA. Among roughly 75,000 clones, 75% to 90% were seen once, and the ten largest hold 6% to 6.5%. CDR1 and CDR2 from the germline V gene are SGHTA and FQGNSA. This CDR3 contains 13 residues. V was pared by 5 bases and J by 5 bases, with 10 bases between. This specimen comes from a study of blood T cell repertoires in COVID-19.

Specimen: peripheral blood. The chain links TRBV7-2 to TRBJ1-5; possible D gene TRBD1, 6 bases. This TCR derives from a man older than 75 with COVID-19, enrolled during active disease. CDR3 sequence reads: CASSQDRHQPQHF. CDR3 nucleotide sequence: TGTGCCAGCAGCCAGGACAGACATCAGCCCCAGCATTTT.